This T cell receptor (beta chain) was identified in a study of T cell responses to AZD1222 COVID-19 vaccine. Background on the study: Analyses pooled second doses at about 4 or about 12 weeks. Whole-study findings and limits: Among vaccine-associated CD4 TCRs, coverage spanned spike, with dominance at 160-218 and 743-854.

Clones were read by immunoSEQ multiplex PCR, and TCRdb kept only the in-frame ones, dropping some. Seen here are around 92,000 clones, roughly 93% observed once, and the top ten hold over 20%. This CDR3 comprises 12 residues. Germline lookup yields CDR1 MNHEY and CDR2 SVGAGI. Trimming pared 7 bases from V and 11 bases from J, leaving 15 bases between. To note about this clone: Its antigen is not identified.

The sample in question was peripheral blood, obtained on day 0 of AZD1222 vaccination. This sequence joins TRBV6-5 and TRBJ1-5; possibly TRBD1 for D (6 bases). The sequence was collected from an adult in good health. CDR3 DNA sequence: TGTGCCAGCACCAGAGGGGGGGAGACCCAGCATTTT. Its translation is CASTRGGETQHF.